What follows is one TCR beta chain and its context. Method: immunoSEQ multiplex PCR; TCRdb's copy keeps in-frame clones and lacks some. Of about 350,000 clones listed, around 87% were seen once; the top ten hold about 1%. This CDR3 is 14 amino acids long. Looked up from germline, CDR1 is MNHEY and CDR2 is SVGAGI. V trimming: 6 bases; J trimming: 3 bases; junction bases outside the gene matches: 6. This specimen belongs to a study of cytomegalovirus exposure and HLA in healthy donors. The V and J genes are TRBV6-5 and TRBJ2-7, with 9 positions matching TRBD1. The sequence derives from a woman between 25 and 40 years old in good health and CMV-seropositive. Sequencing was carried out using PBMCs. CDR3 region: CASRPGQGFYEQYF. CDR3 DNA: TGTGCCAGCAGGCCAGGACAGGGGTTCTACGAGCAGTACTTC.